This T cell receptor (beta chain) was sequenced in a study of OX40 agonist ivuxolimab in advanced cancers. Only in-frame clones appear in the TCRdb table, and some are missing; sequencing was by immunoSEQ multiplex PCR. The sample records about 70,000 clones, more than 75% being singletons. In germline, CDR1 is LNHDA, CDR2 SQIVND (reference sequence). V was pared by 1 base and J by 0 bases, with 13 bases between. The CDR3 has 17 amino acids. The source of this sequence is an adult with an advanced solid tumor such as melanoma, head and neck, liver or kidney cancer. Sequences were derived from CD4+ or CD8+ T cells sorted from blood, sampled in a trial of the OX40 agonist ivuxolimab. The rearrangement links TRBV19 to TRBJ2-1, with D perhaps TRBD2 (6 bases). The CDR3 coding sequence is TGTGCCAGTAGTATAGGGGGAGGTGTGAGCTCCTACAATGAGCAGTTCTTC. This codes for CASSIGGGVSSYNEQFF.